Shown below are 12 T cell receptor beta chains from a single sample sequenced in a study of cytomegalovirus exposure and HLA in healthy donors (dated by TCRdb to the late 2010s). The library was obtained by the immunoSEQ multiplex PCR assay. TCRdb took this table from immuneACCESS and kept in-frame rearrangements with V and J called. Such tables lack part of the clones; where checked against another copy, unresolved V genes explain under half of the gap, and the rest is unexplained. Here the sample has roughly 63,000 clones; 70% to 90% occur a single time. Of the sample, around 1.2% falls within the top ten clones. Sequencing input: PBMCs. These receptors all stem from a woman aged 18-30 years in good health and CMV-seronegative.

The V gene is TRBV5-1, the J gene TRBJ2-7; D might be TRBD2 (5 bases). CDR3 length: 13 amino acids. V lost 2 bases, J lost 7 bases, and 13 bases lay in between. Looked up from germline, CDR1 is SGHRS and CDR2 is YFSETQ. CDR3 loop: CASSLGRGKEQYF. Written as DNA, the CDR3 is TGCGCCAGCAGCTTAGGACGGGGAAAAGAGCAGTACTTC.

The genes are TRBV29-1 and TRBJ2-3, with a weak D call TRBD1 (5 bases). CDR1 is SQVTM, CDR2 ANQGSEA, per germline. CDR3 length: 14 residues. V was clipped by 3 bases and J by 1 base, with 11 bases between them. The CDR3 region has the DNA TGCAGCGTTGACCAGACGACAGGCACAGATACGCAGTATTTT. Amino acid sequence: CSVDQTTGTDTQYF.

Here the CDR3 DNA reads TGCGCCAGCAGCTTCTCCCTAGCTGGGGCCGGGGAGCTGTTTTTT. Its protein is CASSFSLAGAGELFF. The V gene is TRBV5-1, the J gene TRBJ2-2; D might be TRBD2 (5 bases). CDR1 SGHRS and CDR2 YFSETQ come from the germline V gene. Trimming shortened V by 2 bases and J by 6 bases, and 14 bases separated the two germline ends. The CDR3 runs to 15 residues. The full variable domain, with the rest looked up from reference TRBV5-1 and TRBJ2-2, is KAGVTQTPRYLIKTRGQQVTLSCSPISGHRSVSWYQQTPGQGLQFLFEYFSETQRNKGNFPGRFSGRQFSNSRSEMNVSTLELGDSALYLCASSFSLAGAGELFFGEGSRLTVL.

The rearrangement uses TRBV29-1 and TRBJ2-2; no reliable D call. The CDR3 totals 14 residues. Germline V gene data show CDR1 as SQVTM and CDR2 as ANQGSEA. CDR3 coding DNA: TGCAGTGCTGGAGTTCGGTATGACACCGGGGAGCTGTTTTTT. Translation gives CSAGVRYDTGELFF.

This chain uses TRBV11-2 with TRBJ2-7, with 12 nucleotides matching TRBD2. The germline V gene has CDR1 SGHAT and CDR2 FQNNGV. The CDR3 consists of 17 residues. With 5 bases clipped from V and 4 bases from J, the junction kept 12 bases outside the gene matches. In nucleotides, the CDR3 is TGTGCCAGCAGCCCGATCCTAGCGGGAGGGGCCTTTTACGAGCAGTACTTC. Protein product: CASSPILAGGAFYEQYF.

The chain has TRBV5-1 and TRBJ2-1; D ambiguous. CDR1 is SGHRS, CDR2 YFSETQ, per germline. The CDR3 sequence is 15 residues long. V lost 0 bases and J lost 4, with 11 bases in between. CDR3 bases: TGCGCCAGCAGCTTGGTGGAGCCCTATTACAATGAGCAGTTCTTC. It yields the protein CASSLVEPYYNEQFF.

This rearrangement joins TRBV5-1 to TRBJ1-4, with D maybe TRBD1 (5 bases). The CDR3 runs to 17 residues. Germline V gene sequence: CDR1 SGHRS, CDR2 YFSETQ. V was cut by 4 bases and J by 7 bases, with 23 bases left in between. CDR3 nucleotides: TGCGCCAGCAGCCGGGACGGAAGTAGGAGGGGAATTGAAAAACTGTTTTTT. This encodes CASSRDGSRRGIEKLFF.

The rearrangement joins TRBV19 to TRBJ1-5; perhaps TRBD1 as D (5 bases). Trimming stripped 3 bases from V and 5 bases from J, with 8 bases between. This CDR3 has 13 amino acids. Germline V gene data show CDR1 as LNHDA and CDR2 as SQIVND (reference sequence). CDR3 loop: CASSIRVDQPQHF. The CDR3 coding sequence is TGTGCCAGTAGTATCAGGGTTGATCAGCCCCAGCATTTT.

In DNA form, the CDR3 reads TGTGCCAGCAGCTTATCAGGGGGCGCCACCGGGGAGCTGTTTTTT. As protein: CASSLSGGATGELFF. The genes are TRBV7-2 and TRBJ2-2; 8 bases agree with TRBD1. CDR1 and CDR2 from the germline V gene are SGHTA and FQGNSA. V shed 2 bases and J 4 bases; nucleotides not matched to a gene: 3. The CDR3 extends over 15 amino acids.

The chain couples TRBV5-1 to TRBJ2-7; TRBD2 agrees at 7 bases. This CDR3 is built from 15 residues. Germline V CDR1 and CDR2: SGHRS, YFSETQ. V lost 6 bases to trimming and J lost 2 bases; unmatched junction nucleotides: 11. The CDR3 loop is CASKIGGGVTYEQYF. CDR3 sequence (DNA): TGCGCCAGCAAGATCGGCGGGGGAGTCACCTACGAGCAGTACTTC.

The J gene is TRBJ2-3, the V gene TRBV5-4; 8 positions match TRBD2. The CDR3 is made up of 15 amino acids. V dropped 8 bases and J dropped 2; count of bases not matched to a gene: 10. The germline CDR1 and CDR2 sequences are SGHNT and YYREEE (reference sequence). The CDR3 reads CASEQGGRSTDTQYF. In nucleotides, the CDR3 is TGTGCCAGTGAACAGGGCGGGAGGTCCACAGATACGCAGTATTTT.

The chain employs TRBV19 and TRBJ2-1, with 9 bases matching TRBD2. Trimming took 10 bases from V and 10 from J; bases not matched to a gene: 17. The CDR3 is made up of 15 amino acids. Germline CDR1 and CDR2: LNHDA and SQIVND (reference sequence). CDR3: CATRVTTSGDREQFF. The CDR3 DNA is TGTGCCACTAGGGTGACGACTAGCGGAGACAGGGAGCAGTTCTTC.